The clone carrying this TCR beta chain showed up just once. This record comes from a study of blood T cell repertoires in COVID-19. Overall study context: Sources were T cells, B-cell-depleted T cells, or PBMCs; the material itself was cDNA or gDNA.

Between the trimmed V and J ends, which lost 6 bases and 1 base, there was a span of 19 bases. This CDR3 is built from 17 residues. Germline V gene data show CDR1 as MNHEY and CDR2 as SMNVEV (reference sequence). Here immunoSEQ multiplex PCR was the method, and the copy in TCRdb shows in-frame clones only, minus some. The data show around 270,000 clones, 88% seen once. V is TRBV27 and J is TRBJ2-4, with TRBD2 as a possible D gene (6 bases). This TCR was recovered from a man in his 60s who had recovered from COVID-19. Sequencing used peripheral blood. This CDR3 is CASSPGTGEWAKNIQYF. The CDR3, as DNA: TGTGCCAGCAGCCCCGGGACGGGGGAATGGGCCAAAAACATTCAGTACTTC.